The rows below give T cell receptor beta chains drawn from one sample of a study of blood T cell repertoires in COVID-19. Some clones are missing from TCRdb's copy, which holds only in-frame ones; the method was immunoSEQ multiplex PCR. The sample lists 90,000 to 120,000 clones, roughly 90% occurring once. Sequenced: peripheral blood. The origin of the receptors is a man in his forties or fifties with active or convalescent COVID-19. Both conserved end residues are trimmed from each CDR3. The order of the fields is V gene, CDR3 protein.

TRBV19,ASKLRGAAYEQY
TRBV4-1,ASSQDAGGNYGYT
TRBV6-6,ASSYLPGNTIY
TRBV2,ASGPTVLAGELF
TRBV3-1/TRBV3-2,ASSPKIRGADTEAF
TRBV5-1,ASSFGDYYGYT
TRBV2,ASVQGPNQPQH
TRBV24-1,AIGQGAGGYT
TRBV9,ASSPLRAGLDEQY
TRBV25-1,ASSEVNNSPLH
TRBV2,ASKIIQVLSNTEAF
TRBV2,ASKLRLLGPQH
TRBV28,ATLLQGARGYT
TRBV28,ASIGAGYEQY
TRBV5-1,ASSSGQGGEKLF
TRBV15,ATSVDGYSGSREQY
TRBV4-3,ASGGTHNSPLH
TRBV19,ASIAATWVNQPQH
TRBV29-1,SVHSTEAF
TRBV3-1/TRBV3-2,ASSQGQGGTEAF
TRBV28,ASSSSGTIL
TRBV12-3/TRBV12-4,ASSRQGYGYT
TRBV10-3,AIRETVSTYGYT
TRBV3-1/TRBV3-2,ASSQDRGKASPLH
TRBV2,ASKEREAYNEQF
TRBV7-8,ASSYLRGASNQPQH
TRBV5-1,ASSFAGTQDGYT
TRBV12-3/TRBV12-4,ASSFDRRETQY
TRBV6-5,ASRGKKAGGELF
TRBV7-3,ASSLKGSSDEQF
TRBV9,ASSAGTGGSEQY
TRBV30,AWSARRSYGYT
TRBV19,ASSIGQGADTQY
TRBV25-1,ASSQTGAQPQH
TRBV2,ASRGHNYGYT
TRBV19,ASSSAGTGNQPQH
TRBV27,ASSVGLAGVGEQF
TRBV30,AWSVYDTQY
TRBV7-8,ASRQGIAFGEQY
TRBV27,ASSLSAGGATPQH
TRBV7-9,ASRSDRNTYEQY
TRBV9,ASSPGFFTEAF
TRBV9,ASSAGQENSPLH
TRBV6-1,ASSETPTGGTDTQY
TRBV12-3/TRBV12-4,ASSLGTTYEQY
TRBV7-9,ASSFVRGGGYEQY
TRBV6-6,ASHPGGGNQPQH
TRBV5-5,ASSLLGREQF
TRBV2,ASSGGGLLDVGGYT
TRBV19,ASSVRRTGELF
TRBV29-1,SVGGDGNYGYT
TRBV6-5,ASSYLGQGTEAF
TRBV2,ASSVQGGYEQY
TRBV19,ASSSRSGVRSSYEQY
TRBV3-1/TRBV3-2,ASSPHSWTYYSYEQY
TRBV12-3/TRBV12-4,ASRGLAGETQY
TRBV7-9,ASSPQPTTGVETQY
TRBV7-2,ASSLKGTGAYNEQF
TRBV30,AWSVGGDEKLF
TRBV7-2,ASSLGGTSTYEQY